Shown below are 6 T cell receptor beta chains from a single sample sequenced in a study of cytomegalovirus exposure and HLA in healthy donors. PCR used 60 Vbeta primers and 13 Jbeta primers. Assay: immunoSEQ multiplex PCR; the TCRdb copy retains only in-frame clones and omits some. This table has roughly 150,000 clones, under 70% appearing once. Sequenced sample: PBMCs. Receptor source: a young woman in good health and CMV-seropositive.

The gene calls are TRBV4-2 and TRBJ2-3, with 11 bases lining up with TRBD2. This CDR3 spans 15 amino acids. The ends lost 4 bases at V and 6 bases at J; junction bases unmatched: 6. Germline values: CDR1 LGHNA, CDR2 YNFKEQ. The CDR3 DNA sequence: TGTGCCAGCAGCCTTTCGACTAGCGGGGTGGATACGCAGTATTTT. Its protein product is CASSLSTSGVDTQYF.

The J gene is TRBJ1-4, the V gene TRBV4-1; a weak D match, TRBD1 (5 bases). V lost 1 base and J 10 bases, leaving 13 bases between the germline ends. Germline V gene data show CDR1 as MGHRA and CDR2 as YSYEKL. CDR3 size: 14 residues. This CDR3 reads CASSQVQGLGKLFF. CDR3 nucleotides: TGCGCCAGCAGCCAAGTTCAGGGTTTGGGAAAACTGTTTTTT.

The J gene is TRBJ1-2, the V gene TRBV6-1; D gene ambiguous. From germline, CDR1 is MNHNS and CDR2 SASEGT. The CDR3 is made up of 15 amino acids. With 7 bases removed from V and 4 bases from J, the gap between germline ends came to 19 bases. The CDR3 DNA is TGTGCCAGCAACCCCGTGGGTCAGGCCATCTATGGCTACACCTTC. Amino acids: CASNPVGQAIYGYTF.

The chain has TRBV7-9 and TRBJ1-2, with D possibly matching TRBD1 (5 bases). The CDR3 has 14 residues. Trimming removed 7 bases from V and 0 bases from J, with 12 bases in between. Germline V gives CDR1 SEHNR, CDR2 FQNEAQ (reference sequence). The CDR3 sequence is CASIKLGANYGYTF. Written as DNA, the CDR3 is TGTGCCAGCATCAAGTTAGGGGCTAACTATGGCTACACCTTC.

V is TRBV6-6 and J is TRBJ2-1; TRBD2 aligns across 9 bases. This CDR3 is built from 16 residues. CDR1 is MNHNY, CDR2 SVGAGI, per germline (reference sequence). The V and J ends lost 5 bases and 12 bases, in that order; junction bases with no gene match: 17. CDR3 DNA sequence: TGTGCCAGCAGTCGCACAATGAGCGGGGGGAGCCTCGGGCAGTTCTTC. This translates into CASSRTMSGGSLGQFF.

This clone was detected a few times. This rearrangement joins TRBV5-6 to TRBJ2-4, with TRBD2 as a possible D gene (6 bases). The V end was cut by 4 bases, the J end by 7 bases, with 12 bases between. CDR3 size: 13 residues. Germline CDR1 is SGHDT and CDR2 is YYEEEE. CDR3 bases: TGTGCCAGCAGCCCGGGGACTGGGAACATTCAGTACTTC. Translation: CASSPGTGNIQYF.